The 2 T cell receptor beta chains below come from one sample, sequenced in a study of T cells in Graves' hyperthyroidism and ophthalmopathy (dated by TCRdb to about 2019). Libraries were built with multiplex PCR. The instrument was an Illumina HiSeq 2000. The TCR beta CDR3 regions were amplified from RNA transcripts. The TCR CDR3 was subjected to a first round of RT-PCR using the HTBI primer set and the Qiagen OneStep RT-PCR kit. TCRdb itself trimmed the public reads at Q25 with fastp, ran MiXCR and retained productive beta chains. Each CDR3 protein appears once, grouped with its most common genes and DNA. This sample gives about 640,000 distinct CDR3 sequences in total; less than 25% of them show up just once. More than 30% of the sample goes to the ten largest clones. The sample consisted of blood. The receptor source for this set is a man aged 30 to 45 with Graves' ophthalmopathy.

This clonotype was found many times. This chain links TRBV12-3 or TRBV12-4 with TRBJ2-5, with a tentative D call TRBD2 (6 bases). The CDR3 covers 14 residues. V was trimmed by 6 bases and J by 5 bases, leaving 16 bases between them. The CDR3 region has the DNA TGTGCCAGCAGGACTGGGGGGATCAGCGAGACCCAGTACTTC. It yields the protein CASRTGGISETQYF.

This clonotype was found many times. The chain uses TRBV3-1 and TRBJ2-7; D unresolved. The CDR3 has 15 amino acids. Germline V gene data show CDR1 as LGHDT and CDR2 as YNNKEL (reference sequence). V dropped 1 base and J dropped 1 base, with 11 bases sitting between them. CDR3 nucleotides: TGTGCCAGCAGCCAAGTCCGGGCTAAATCCTACGAGCAGTACTTC. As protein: CASSQVRAKSYEQYF.